This T cell receptor (beta chain) appears in the sequencing data of a study of blood T cell repertoires in COVID-19 (dated by TCRdb to the early 2020s). Background for the entire study: Samples covering the acute and convalescent phases of COVID-19 were provided by collaborators in the United States, Italy and Spain. The repertoires were released in a freely available public database intended as a resource for research on the immune response to SARS-CoV-2. Nearly every sample came with metadata listing a de-identified subject ID, COVID-19 status, age in years and sex. The samples were drawn from two sources: the first 160 participants of the ongoing ImmuneRACE study, and 950 to 1,500 subjects contributed by 6 global collaborators. The material from the prospective study consisted of cDNA or gDNA derived from T cells, B-cell-depleted T cells, or PBMCs. Subjects who had been exposed to COVID-19, were actively infected with it, or had recovered from it provided the deeply sampled blood TCRbeta repertoires that made up the dataset. Where HLA class I and class II types were available, the types were taken from metadata supplied by the sample provider, not from assay-based typing. The paper's findings and limits, for the study overall: The amount of clinical and demographic metadata varied by source and participant and was provided uncurated.

TCRbeta CDR3 regions were amplified from genomic DNA using the immunoSEQ Assay, a bias-controlled multiplex PCR. Per the source publication's procedure: Within the assay, amplification of reference gene primers was used to estimate how many nucleated cells each sample contained. To quantify the absolute abundance of each unique TCRbeta CDR3 rearrangement, sequence reads were collapsed and filtered. Productive Simpson clonality was computed per sample as the square root of Simpson's diversity index over productive rearrangements. Not all clones reach the TCRdb copy of this immuneACCESS table, which keeps in-frame sequences only. Checked studies attribute under half of the gap to unresolved V genes and leave the rest unexplained. Clone size and the V and J calls come from that table; the DNA yielded D and trimming. This sample holds some 78,000 clones; over 80% were observed only once. 3.5% to 4% of the sample rests with the top ten.

This clone showed up just once. The antigen it binds to is not known. Base quality data are lacking; no much larger clone is found one base away. V is cut back by 6 bases and J by 1 base, with 7 bases in the junction unmatched. Taken from the germline V gene, the CDR1 and CDR2 loops are SGHDT and YYEEEE. From the cysteine through the phenylalanine, the CDR3 covers 15 amino acids. Only the CDR3 DNA is retained, 45 bases long and in frame from the first base. Whole blood was collected in K2EDTA tubes by collaborating institutions according to the institutions' own protocols. For TCRbeta analysis, collaborator samples were shipped as frozen whole blood, as isolated PBMCs, or as DNA extracted from either sample type.

The rearrangement combines TRBV5-6 with TRBJ2-5, with TRBD1 matching 9 junction bases. The sequenced sample was peripheral blood. The TCR sequence derives from a man over 45 with acute or convalescent COVID-19. CDR3 loop: CASTRTGERQETQYF. In nucleotide form, the sequence is TGTGCCAGCACCAGGACAGGGGAACGCCAAGAGACCCAGTACTTC.